A selection of T cell receptor beta chains follows, all from one sample in a study of cytomegalovirus exposure and HLA in healthy donors. Profiled with immunoSEQ multiplex PCR; TCRdb holds only in-frame clones, not every one. The repertoire holds some 100,000 clones, about 83% seen once, with 2% to 3% in the top ten. The sample was PBMCs. The receptors here all came from a female donor in good health and CMV-seronegative. CDR3s include the opening cysteine and the closing phenylalanine or tryptophan. The D gene is left open where the match is weak. A row's size may be missing; if present it is once, few, many or a size class.

>NA|TRBV30|NA|TRBJ1-3
CAWSVGAGASGNTIYF
TGTGCCTGGAGTGTAGGGGCAGGGGCCTCTGGAAACACCATATATTTT
>NA|TRBV6-1|NA|TRBJ1-2
CASTPEGRWGSGYTF
TGTGCCAGCACTCCTGAGGGGAGGTGGGGCTCTGGCTACACCTTC
>NA|TRBV9|TRBD1|TRBJ2-2
CASSVPGQGSDTGELFF
TGTGCCAGCAGCGTTCCGGGACAGGGGTCGGACACCGGGGAGCTGTTTTTT
>NA|TRBV7-6|NA|TRBJ2-5
CASSLSRGSGETQYF
TGTGCCAGCAGCTTATCTCGAGGTTCGGGGGAGACCCAGTACTTC
>NA|TRBV12-5|NA|TRBJ2-2
CASGFVRASNTGELFF
TGTGCTAGTGGTTTCGTACGAGCTTCGAACACCGGGGAGCTGTTTTTT
>NA|TRBV30|NA|TRBJ2-3
CAWSRKGAGIFPYTDTQYF
TGTGCCTGGAGCCGCAAGGGGGCGGGGATATTTCCCTACACAGATACGCAGTATTTT
>NA|TRBV13|NA|TRBJ2-1
CASSLEGNNEQFF
TGTGCCAGCAGCTTAGAGGGGAACAATGAGCAGTTCTTC
>NA|TRBV6-6|TRBD2|TRBJ2-7
CASSTRRGGFEQYF
TGTGCCAGCAGCACCCGACGGGGAGGGTTCGAGCAGTACTTC
>NA|TRBV2|NA|TRBJ2-6
CASSEARTAGANVLTF
TGTGCCAGCAGTGAAGCTCGGACAGCTGGGGCCAACGTCCTGACTTTC
>NA|TRBV6-1|NA|TRBJ2-7
CASRTDTYEQYF
TGTGCCAGCAGGACAGACACCTACGAGCAGTACTTC
>NA|TRBV6-5|TRBD2|TRBJ2-7
CASSYSSGGAYEQYF
TGTGCCAGCAGTTACTCGTCCGGGGGGGCCTACGAGCAGTACTTC
>NA|TRBV6-1|NA|TRBJ1-2
CASSAVPGDYGYTF
TGTGCCAGCAGTGCTGTACCGGGGGACTATGGCTACACCTTC
>NA|TRBV11-2|NA|TRBJ2-7
CASSPGWQPSYEQYF
TGTGCCAGCAGCCCAGGTTGGCAGCCCTCCTACGAGCAGTACTTC
>NA|TRBV18|NA|TRBJ2-4
CASSPPEGLTKNIQYF
TGTGCCAGCTCACCACCGGAGGGGCTGACCAAAAACATTCAGTACTTC
>NA|TRBV5-8|NA|TRBJ2-4
CASILASGLNIQYF
TGTGCCAGCATCCTCGCCAGCGGACTAAACATTCAGTACTTC
>NA|TRBV2|NA|TRBJ2-3
CASTYRGTDTQYF
TGTGCCAGCACCTACCGAGGGACAGATACGCAGTATTTT
>NA|TRBV27|NA|TRBJ2-5
CASSLSYGGRETQYF
TGTGCCAGCAGTTTATCATATGGGGGCCGGGAGACCCAGTACTTC
>once|TRBV28|NA|TRBJ1-3
CASSGDAGNTIYF
TGTGCCAGCTCCGGGGATGCTGGAAACACCATATATTTT
>NA|TRBV4-3|NA|TRBJ1-2
CASSPRPDTKTGYTF
TGCGCCAGCAGCCCCCGACCTGACACAAAGACGGGCTACACCTTC
>NA|TRBV12-5|TRBD1|TRBJ1-5
CASGLGQGPNQPQHF
TGTGCTAGTGGTTTGGGACAGGGTCCCAATCAGCCCCAGCATTTT
>NA|TRBV4-1|TRBD1|TRBJ1-4
CASSQTGTGTEKLFF
TGCGCCAGCAGCCAAACCGGGACAGGCACCGAAAAACTGTTTTTT
>NA|TRBV27|NA|TRBJ2-3
CASSLGRVNTQYF
TGTGCCAGCAGTTTAGGCCGGGTTAATACGCAGTATTTT
>NA|TRBV4-2|NA|TRBJ2-2
CASSQSDSTGELFF
TGTGCCAGCAGCCAATCTGACAGCACCGGGGAGCTGTTTTTT
>NA|TRBV6-5|TRBD1|TRBJ2-2
CASSSGTGTFSGELFF
TGTGCCAGCAGTTCCGGGACAGGGACATTTTCCGGGGAGCTGTTTTTT
>NA|TRBV30|NA|TRBJ1-2
CAWVSLYGYTF
TGTGCCTGGGTCTCACTCTATGGCTACACCTTC
>NA|TRBV5-4|NA|TRBJ2-5
CASSLTEETQYF
TGTGCCAGCAGCCTAACTGAAGAGACCCAGTACTTC
>NA|TRBV21-1|NA|TRBJ1-2
CASSNRDRRNYGYTF
TGTGCCAGCAGCAACCGGGACAGGAGAAACTATGGCTACACCTTC
>NA|TRBV9|TRBD1|TRBJ1-6
CASSARGTAYNSPLHF
TGTGCCAGCAGCGCTCGCGGGACAGCTTATAATTCACCCCTCCACTTT
>NA|TRBV27|TRBD1|TRBJ1-6
CASSFIQGASPLHF
TGTGCCAGCAGTTTCATCCAGGGGGCGTCACCCCTCCACTTT
>NA|TRBV7-8|TRBD2|TRBJ2-1
CASSLIGGEYNEQFF
TGTGCCAGCAGCTTAATCGGGGGGGAATACAATGAGCAGTTCTTC
>NA|TRBV6-5|NA|TRBJ1-4
CASSYYSLRTDEKLFF
TGTGCCAGCAGTTACTATTCCCTCCGGACTGATGAAAAACTGTTTTTT
>NA|TRBV7-7|NA|TRBJ2-3
CASSLAASSTDTQYF
TGTGCCAGCAGCTTAGCGGCCTCCAGCACAGATACGCAGTATTTT
>NA|TRBV4-3|NA|TRBJ2-7
CASSQGGRALSYEQYF
TGCGCCAGCAGCCAGGGAGGAAGGGCACTTTCCTACGAGCAGTACTTC
>NA|TRBV7-2|NA|TRBJ1-2
CASSLVQGLYGYTF
TGTGCCAGCAGCTTAGTTCAGGGGCTCTATGGCTACACCTTC
>NA|TRBV2|NA|TRBJ2-3
CASITGGRVDTQYF
TGTGCCAGCATCACGGGGGGCCGAGTAGATACGCAGTATTTT
>NA|TRBV7-2|NA|TRBJ2-5
CASSRGSQETQYF
TGTGCCAGCAGCCGGGGGAGTCAAGAGACCCAGTACTTC
>once|TRBV6-4|TRBD1|TRBJ1-2
CASSQDRVNYTF
TGTGCCAGCAGTCAGGACAGGGTTAACTACACCTTC
>NA|TRBV6-1|NA|TRBJ1-2
CASNLPGSSGYTF
TGTGCCAGCAACCTTCCGGGGTCGAGTGGCTACACCTTC
>NA|TRBV7-9|TRBD1|TRBJ2-7
CASSLAGGQGTYEQYF
TGTGCCAGCAGCTTAGCCGGGGGACAGGGGACTTACGAGCAGTACTTC
>NA|TRBV7-3|TRBD1|TRBJ2-5
CASSLGGDRGETQYF
TGTGCCAGCAGCTTAGGCGGGGACAGGGGAGAGACCCAGTACTTC
>NA|TRBV19|TRBD2|TRBJ2-3
CASSRGLAGTTDTQYF
TGTGCCAGTAGTAGGGGACTAGCGGGGACCACAGATACGCAGTATTTT
>few|TRBV7-9|NA|TRBJ1-2
CASSFDRINYGYTF
TGTGCCAGCAGCTTCGACAGGATTAACTATGGCTACACCTTC
>NA|TRBV9|TRBD1|TRBJ2-2
CASSDIGTDTGELFF
TGTGCCAGCAGCGATATCGGGACAGACACCGGGGAGCTGTTTTTT
>few|TRBV5-4|NA|TRBJ1-6
CASRTEAGNSPLHF
TGTGCCAGCAGAACGGAGGCTGGGAATTCACCCCTCCACTTT
>NA|TRBV7-2|TRBD1|TRBJ2-7
CASSSRQGAYEQYF
TGTGCCAGCAGCTCCAGACAGGGGGCATACGAGCAGTACTTC
>NA|TRBV27|TRBD1|TRBJ2-3
CASSSNLGQGLDTQYF
TGTGCCAGCAGTTCAAACCTGGGACAGGGCCTTGATACGCAGTATTTT
>NA|TRBV6-5|NA|TRBJ1-3
CASSFVGSGNTIYF
TGTGCCAGCAGTTTTGTCGGCTCTGGAAACACCATATATTTT
>NA|TRBV10-1|NA|TRBJ2-3
CASGGQDGFADTQYF
TGCGCCAGCGGAGGGCAGGACGGGTTCGCAGATACGCAGTATTTT
>NA|TRBV28|TRBD1|TRBJ1-6
CASILHSQGVGSPLHF
TGTGCCAGCATCCTTCACTCACAGGGGGTAGGTTCACCCCTCCACTTT
>NA|TRBV2|TRBD1|TRBJ1-2
CASSETGVNYGYTF
TGTGCCAGCAGTGAAACAGGGGTGAACTATGGCTACACCTTC
>NA|TRBV29-1|NA|TRBJ1-2
CSVLEGGVQGYTF
TGCAGCGTCCTGGAGGGGGGGGTCCAGGGCTACACCTTC
>NA|TRBV7-9|TRBD1|TRBJ1-1
CASSIRQGMNTEAFF
TGTGCCAGCAGCATACGACAGGGCATGAACACTGAAGCTTTCTTT
>NA|TRBV6-1|NA|TRBJ1-2
CASTRENYGYTF
TGTGCCAGCACACGGGAGAACTATGGCTACACCTTC
>NA|TRBV4-1|NA|TRBJ1-3
CASSQVPTRDGNTIYF
TGCGCCAGCAGCCAAGTGCCCACCAGGGATGGAAACACCATATATTTT
>NA|TRBV5-1|NA|TRBJ2-5
CASSAASSEYQETQYF
TGCGCCAGCAGTGCCGCTTCTAGCGAGTACCAAGAGACCCAGTACTTC